This entry lists 30 T cell receptor beta chains sequenced from one sample in a study of Ad26.COV2.S vaccination and SARS-CoV-2 variants. Measured with immunoSEQ multiplex PCR; TCRdb has only the in-frame clones, and not every one. The sample has just over 350,000 clones, about 85% seen once. The treatment denotes: approximately 18 received Ad26.COV2.S at low or high dose, single or two shots; about 5 received placebo; per-sample allocation not given. Each sample was drawn 63 days after the first injection (of vaccine or placebo). Sequencing was performed on peripheral blood, taken in a trial of Ad26.COV2.S vaccine versus placebo. These receptors were obtained from a person between 18 and 59 years old who received the Ad26.COV2.S COVID-19 vaccine or a placebo.

The V gene is TRBV10-3, the J gene TRBJ1-3; 7 nucleotides line up with TRBD1. This CDR3 has 15 residues. Germline V lookup: CDR1 ENHRY, CDR2 SYGVKD. Germline trimming cut 6 bases from V and 1 base from J; bases unmatched to any gene: 6. The CDR3 here is CAISLGGGSGNTIYF. The CDR3 region has the DNA TGTGCCATCAGCCTAGGGGGCGGATCTGGAAACACCATATATTTT.

V is TRBV24-1 and J is TRBJ2-1; TRBD2 aligns across 8 bases. Trimming cost V 9 bases and J 7 bases; bases outside gene matches: 7. The CDR3 is 13 amino acids. Germline values: CDR1 KGHDR, CDR2 SFDVKD. The CDR3: CATGVAGTNEQFF. Here the CDR3 DNA reads TGTGCCACCGGGGTAGCGGGAACGAATGAGCAGTTCTTC.

This clone was observed a single time. J is TRBJ2-2 and V is TRBV19; D perhaps matches TRBD1 (6 bases). In germline, CDR1 is LNHDA, CDR2 SQIVND (reference sequence). The length of the CDR3 is 14 residues. Trimming removed 8 bases at V and 4 bases at J, with 14 bases between. This CDR3 reads CASVDSSITGELFF. CDR3 sequence (DNA): TGTGCCAGTGTGGACAGCTCGATCACCGGGGAGCTGTTTTTT.

V is TRBV9 and J is TRBJ2-2; TRBD1 aligns across 7 bases. Germline values: CDR1 SGDLS, CDR2 YYNGEE. After removal of 6 bases from V and 0 bases from J, the junction contained 8 bases not matched to a gene. The CDR3 is made up of 16 amino acids. The CDR3 loop reads CASTPTGTANTGELFF. Here the CDR3 DNA reads TGTGCCAGCACCCCGACCGGGACAGCGAACACCGGGGAGCTGTTTTTT.

The chain employs TRBV6-2 or TRBV6-3 and TRBJ2-1; TRBD2 matches 10 bases. The CDR3 is made up of 16 amino acids. V lost 6 bases, J lost 4 bases, and 9 bases stayed unmatched. Germline V gene sequence: CDR1 MNHEY, CDR2 SVGEGT. The CDR3 DNA reads TGTGCCAGCAGCCAACAGACTAGCGGGCCTTACAATGAGCAGTTCTTC. This sequence encodes CASSQQTSGPYNEQFF.

The chain carries TRBV19 and TRBJ2-7; a weak D match, TRBD1 (5 bases). From germline, CDR1 is LNHDA and CDR2 SQIVND (reference sequence). V was trimmed by 1 base and J by 2 bases, leaving 6 bases between them. CDR3 length equals 13 residues. The CDR3 region is CASSIATAYEQYF. CDR3 DNA sequence: TGTGCCAGTAGTATAGCGACAGCCTACGAGCAGTACTTC.

V gene TRBV7-9 combines with J gene TRBJ1-3; no firm D call. The V and J ends lost 1 base and 2 bases respectively, with 6 bases between them. This CDR3 spans 14 amino acids. Germline V gene sequence: CDR1 SEHNR, CDR2 FQNEAQ (reference sequence). CDR3 residues: CASSLGAAGNTIYF. The CDR3 DNA reads TGTGCCAGCAGCTTAGGTGCAGCTGGAAACACCATATATTTT.

V and J are TRBV19 and TRBJ2-7; D perhaps matches TRBD2 (6 bases). The germline V gene encodes CDR1 LNHDA and CDR2 SQIVND (reference sequence). The ends were cut back, 6 bases at V and 2 bases at J, with 8 bases in the middle. The CDR3 loop spans 12 amino acids. The CDR3 nucleotides are TGTGCCAGTAGCGGGGGAGCCTACGAGCAGTACTTC. Its translation: CASSGGAYEQYF.

This chain connects TRBV28 to TRBJ2-7, with 8 bases matching TRBD2. J lost 4 bases, V lost 6 bases, and 8 bases had no gene match. Germline V gene data show CDR1 as MDHEN and CDR2 as SYDVKM. This CDR3 is built from 14 residues. As DNA, the CDR3 is TGTGCCAGCAGCAAAACTAGCGGCGGTTACGAGCAGTACTTC. As protein: CASSKTSGGYEQYF.

The gene calls are TRBV30 and TRBJ2-7; D is unclear. V lost 4 bases, J lost 1 base, and 11 bases lay in between. CDR3 length equals 13 residues. CDR1 is GTSNPN, CDR2 SVGIG, per germline (reference sequence). CDR3 loop: CAWTPGGSYEQYF. CDR3 DNA sequence: TGTGCCTGGACGCCAGGCGGTTCCTACGAGCAGTACTTC.

This CDR3 reads CASSFGTSYGYTF. The CDR3 DNA sequence: TGTGCCAGCAGTTTCGGGACGTCCTATGGCTACACCTTC. This chain connects TRBV6-5 to TRBJ1-2, with D tentatively TRBD1 (5 bases). Per the germline V gene, CDR1 is MNHEY and CDR2 is SVGAGI. This CDR3 comprises 13 residues. With 4 bases removed from V and 4 bases from J, the gap between germline ends came to 10 bases.

Here the CDR3 reads CASSFRGPNSPLHF. Written as DNA, the CDR3 is TGTGCCAGCAGTTTTCGGGGCCCAAATTCACCCCTCCACTTT. The rearrangement uses TRBV27 and TRBJ1-6; a possible D gene is TRBD1 (5 bases). The CDR3 runs to 14 residues. V dropped 3 bases and J dropped 7 bases, with 10 bases sitting between them. The germline V gene encodes CDR1 MNHEY and CDR2 SMNVEV (reference sequence).

The CDR3 sequence is CASSARDRGYEQYF. CDR3 DNA: TGTGCCAGCAGCGCCCGGGACAGGGGCTACGAGCAGTACTTC. The chain links TRBV9 to TRBJ2-7; 10 bases are a match to TRBD1. Germline CDR1 and CDR2: SGDLS and YYNGEE. This CDR3 comprises 14 residues. V was clipped by 3 bases and J by 3 bases; unmatched bases: 3. Full variable domain (outside the CDR3, taken from reference TRBV9 and TRBJ2-7): DSGVTQTPKHLITATGQRVTLRCSPRSGDLSVYWYQQSLDQGLQFLIQYYNGEERAKGNILERFSAQQFPDLHSELNLSSLELGDSALYFCASSARDRGYEQYFGPGTRLTVT.

The CDR3 DNA is TGTGCCAGCAGTTTGCGAGGTCGGGGCTATGGCTACACCTTC. Protein: CASSLRGRGYGYTF. The chain is built from TRBV6-2 or TRBV6-3 and TRBJ1-2; D gene uncertain. Trimming took off 4 bases at V and 4 bases at J, with 13 bases between the two ends. Germline values: CDR1 MNHEY, CDR2 SVGEGT. The CDR3 is 14 residues long.

CDR3 sequence reads: CATSSTGETYEQYF. CDR3 in DNA: TGTGCCACCAGTTCGACAGGCGAAACCTACGAGCAGTACTTC. This chain connects TRBV24-1 to TRBJ2-7; the D gene is possibly TRBD1 (6 bases). This CDR3 region has 14 residues. Germline CDR1 reads KGHDR; CDR2 reads SFDVKD. Trimming removed 6 bases at V and 2 bases at J, with 13 bases between.

The chain combines TRBV6-6 with TRBJ2-3; D may be TRBD2 (7 bases). The germline V gene has CDR1 MNHNY and CDR2 SVGAGI (reference sequence). The length of the CDR3 is 18 residues. The V end was cut by 5 bases, the J end by 0 bases, with 21 bases between. The CDR3 bases are TGTGCCAGCAGTCGGGGGGACACACGTCCTTCTAGCACAGATACGCAGTATTTT. Translating gives CASSRGDTRPSSTDTQYF.

The J gene is TRBJ1-1, the V gene TRBV7-9; D ambiguous. CDR1 is SEHNR and CDR2 is FQNEAQ in the germline V gene (reference sequence). This CDR3 is built from 14 residues. Trimming stripped 5 bases from V and 11 bases from J, with 21 bases between. CDR3 in DNA: TGTGCCAGCAGCCGCAGCGGGGTACCCGCTCGGGCTTTCTTT. Protein sequence: CASSRSGVPARAFF.

This rearrangement joins TRBV4-1 to TRBJ1-5; 9 bases are shared with TRBD1. The J segment lost 6 bases and the V segment lost 2 bases, leaving 5 bases of the junction unmatched. The V gene's germline CDR1 is MGHRA and CDR2 YSYEKL. The CDR3 runs 15 residues. The CDR3 sequence: CASSQLDRGGQPQHF. The CDR3 bases are TGCGCCAGCAGCCAACTCGACAGGGGGGGTCAGCCCCAGCATTTT.

The chain joins TRBV6-6 to TRBJ2-5; D is unclear. Trimming shortened V by 5 bases and J by 2 bases, and 12 bases separated the two germline ends. Germline V gene data show CDR1 as MNHNY and CDR2 as SVGAGI (reference sequence). This CDR3 has 14 residues. CDR3 loop: CASSTPWGQETQYF. CDR3 nucleotides: TGTGCCAGCAGTACGCCCTGGGGACAAGAGACCCAGTACTTC.

The count of this clone is one. The rearrangement links TRBV2 to TRBJ1-6; D remains ambiguous. This CDR3 is built from 15 residues. From germline, CDR1 is SNHLY and CDR2 FYNNEI. V lost 0 bases and J lost 9, with 12 bases in between. The CDR3: CASSEAMAAISPLHF. CDR3 nucleotides: TGTGCCAGCAGTGAAGCGATGGCAGCTATTTCACCCCTCCACTTT.

This clone was counted only a few times. The chain joins TRBV24-1 to TRBJ2-7; D tentatively fits TRBD1 or TRBD2 (6 bases each). The V end lost 6 bases, the J end lost 2 bases, and 16 bases lay between the germline ends. This CDR3 region has 15 residues. Germline V gene data show CDR1 as KGHDR and CDR2 as SFDVKD. The CDR3 DNA follows: TGTGCCACCAGTTCCACCGAGGAGGGGGCCTACGAGCAGTACTTC. Translating it yields CATSSTEEGAYEQYF.

This rearrangement joins TRBV4-3 to TRBJ2-2, with TRBD2 identical over 7 bases. Trimming took 4 bases from V and 6 from J; bases not matched to a gene: 11. CDR3 length: 16 residues. CDR1 and CDR2 (germline): LGHNA, YSLEER. The CDR3: CASSRLAESWPGELFF. In nucleotides, the CDR3 is TGCGCCAGCAGCCGTCTAGCGGAGTCCTGGCCCGGGGAGCTGTTTTTT.

The CDR3 DNA is TGTGCCAGCAGCTGGGGCGGGGGACCCTACACCTTC. It codes for CASSWGGGPYTF. The genes are TRBV7-2 and TRBJ1-2; tentatively, D is TRBD1 (5 bases). The V and J ends lost 4 bases and 10 bases respectively, with 13 bases between them. Looked up from germline, CDR1 is SGHTA and CDR2 is FQGNSA. This CDR3 spans 12 amino acids.

The chain joins TRBV6-2 or TRBV6-3 to TRBJ2-3, with 8 positions matching TRBD1. The CDR3 runs to 15 residues. Germline trimming cut 3 bases from V and 5 bases from J; bases unmatched to any gene: 7. Germline V gives CDR1 MNHEY, CDR2 SVGEGT. The CDR3 coding sequence is TGTGCCAGCAGTTATCGGGGCACAGGGGGAGATACGCAGTATTTT. It yields the protein CASSYRGTGGDTQYF.

V usage is TRBV4-3 and J usage is TRBJ2-3, with a tentative D call TRBD1 (6 bases). This CDR3 comprises 15 residues. CDR1 is LGHNA and CDR2 is YSLEER in the germline V gene. V was shortened by 1 base and J by 0 bases, with 8 bases between the two germline ends. The CDR3 DNA reads TGCGCCAGCAGCCAAGGTGGACAGAGCACAGATACGCAGTATTTT. This gives the protein CASSQGGQSTDTQYF.

The chain recombines TRBV19 with TRBJ2-1; 8 positions agree with TRBD2. Germline assignment: CDR1 LNHDA and CDR2 SQIVND (reference sequence). Trimming cost V 4 bases and J 7 bases; bases outside gene matches: 12. This CDR3 has 16 amino acids. The CDR3 coding sequence is TGTGCCAGTAGTAGAGCGGGAGCCCTCGGGGGGAATGAGCAGTTCTTC. Its protein is CASSRAGALGGNEQFF.

The CDR3 DNA reads TGTGCCAGCAGCTTTTTCCCGACAGGGCCGAACACCGGGGAGCTGTTTTTT. Translating it yields CASSFFPTGPNTGELFF. The chain is built from TRBV7-8 and TRBJ2-2; TRBD1 aligns across 7 bases. The CDR3 spans 17 residues. The germline V gene encodes CDR1 SGHVS and CDR2 FQNEAQ. V trimming: 3 bases; J trimming: 0 bases; junction bases outside the gene matches: 7.

The chain combines TRBV18 with TRBJ1-6; 8 bases align to TRBD1. V was clipped by 6 bases and J by 13 bases; unmatched bases: 8. Per germline, CDR1 KGHSH and CDR2 LQKENI. CDR3 length: 13 amino acids. The CDR3 DNA is TGTGCCAGCTCTCGGGACAGGCCCGCCCCCCTCCACTTT. As protein: CASSRDRPAPLHF.

V usage is TRBV12-2 and J usage is TRBJ2-3; the D call of TRBD2 is as the table states it, not checked on the DNA. TRBV12-2 is listed as a pseudogene. The CDR3 loop spans 18 amino acids. The chain's CDR3 is CASRLAPLAGTNTDTQYF. The CDR3 DNA sequence: TGTGCAAGTCGCTTAGCGCCTCTAGCGGGAACAAACACAGATACGCAGTATTTT.

This clone appeared a few times. This sequence joins TRBV7-6 and TRBJ1-4, with 7 bases lining up with TRBD1. The CDR3 length is 16 residues. In germline, CDR1 is SGHVS, CDR2 FNYEAQ. V lost 5 bases, J lost 4 bases, and 10 bases stayed unmatched. For the CDR3, the DNA is TGTGCCAGCAGCCCCCAGGGGGTCAAGGGTAATGAAAAACTGTTTTTT. The encoded protein is CASSPQGVKGNEKLFF.